This T cell receptor beta chain was captured by sequencing in a study of OX40 agonist ivuxolimab in advanced cancers. At the level of the study: Those enrolled were roughly 80% male, with a mean age of roughly 62 years and ages from roughly 23 to 80. Participants could have had prior anti-PD-1, anti-PD-L1 or anti-CTLA-4 therapy, and about 37% had some.

TCRdb keeps only in-frame clones here, not all; method: immunoSEQ multiplex PCR. The table has around 65,000 clones, 80% to 95% seen once. The CDR3 totals 17 residues. CDR1 and CDR2 (germline): SGDLS, YYNGEE. V was shortened by 0 bases and J by 0 bases, with 13 bases between the two germline ends. General study results and limits: Low levels of normalized T-cell clonal expansion also appeared in some nonresponders.

This clone was seen a single time. Antigen unknown. The chain combines TRBV9 with TRBJ2-1, with D unresolved. The sample was CD4+ or CD8+ T cells sorted from blood, taken in a trial of the OX40 agonist ivuxolimab. This clonotype originated in an adult with an advanced solid tumor such as melanoma, head and neck, liver or kidney cancer. The CDR3 DNA sequence: TGTGCCAGCAGCGTAGAAGCTACCGCTTACTCCTACAATGAGCAGTTCTTC. Translated: CASSVEATAYSYNEQFF.